This T cell receptor (beta chain) was recorded in a study of T cells in tuberculosis. Assay: immunoSEQ multiplex PCR; the TCRdb copy retains only in-frame clones and omits some. Of under 40,000 clones listed, roughly 94% are singletons. Time point specified: new active TB diagnosis, blood taken before or within 7 days of starting treatment. Patients were newly diagnosed, HIV-seronegative, and aged 18 or older. V was trimmed by 6 bases and J by 3 bases, leaving 11 bases between them. The CDR3 contains 13 residues. The germline CDR1 and CDR2 sequences are MNHNY and SVGAGI (reference sequence). The chain recombines TRBV6-6 with TRBJ1-2; no definite D call. The origin of this receptor is an adult with tuberculosis. Sequences were derived from PBMCs, sampled at tuberculosis diagnosis. This chain's CDR3 is CASSHAVYYGYTF. CDR3 DNA: TGTGCCAGCAGCCACGCAGTTTACTATGGCTACACCTTC.